Following are 2 T cell receptor beta chains from one sample sequenced in a study of T cells in Graves' hyperthyroidism and ophthalmopathy. The source material, RNA transcripts, was used to amplify TCR beta CDR3 regions. When the TCR CDR3 underwent first-round RT-PCR, the HTBI primer set was used. In TCRdb, the multiplex PCR reads were re-called with MiXCR into one record per CDR3 protein. Here the sample spans around 340,000 distinct CDR3 sequences, approximately 18% being singletons. Source material: blood. These receptors originate from a woman younger than 45 with Graves' hyperthyroidism that later progressed to Graves' ophthalmopathy.

This clonotype appeared a few times. The rearrangement links TRBV18 to TRBJ2-2; 11 bases are a match to TRBD1. The length of the CDR3 is 17 residues. Trimming removed 3 bases from V and 4 bases from J; junction bases left unmatched: 7. Germline assignment: CDR1 KGHSH and CDR2 LQKENI. The DNA for the CDR3 is TGTGCCAGCTCACCGCTAGGACAGGGGGCCACCACCGGGGAGCTGTTTTTT. It translates to CASSPLGQGATTGELFF.

V and J are TRBV7-9 and TRBJ1-1, with D hard to call. Trimming took 0 bases from V and 1 from J, leaving 18 bases between them. This CDR3 region has 18 residues. Looked up from germline, CDR1 is SEHNR and CDR2 is FQNEAQ (reference sequence). The CDR3 DNA reads TGTGCCAGCAGCTTAGCGTTGGGTAGTAACCCCCCGAACACTGAAGCTTTCTTT. This gives the protein CASSLALGSNPPNTEAFF. The full variable domain, in which reference TRBV7-9 and TRBJ1-1 provide the parts outside the CDR3, is DTGVSQNPRHKITKRGQNVTFRCDPISEHNRLYWYRQTLGQGPEFLTYFQNEAQLEKSRLLSDRFSAERPKGSFSTLEIQRTEQGDSAMYLCASSLALGSNPPNTEAFFGQGTRLTVV.